A selection of T cell receptor beta chains follows, all from one sample in a study of Ad26.COV2.S vaccination and SARS-CoV-2 variants. Profiling relied on immunoSEQ multiplex PCR, and the TCRdb table lists in-frame clones only, not all of them. The sample shows roughly 700,000 clones, 80% to 90% of them seen only once. This specimen was peripheral blood, taken in a trial of Ad26.COV2.S vaccine versus placebo. The receptors originated from a person aged 18-60 years who received the Ad26.COV2.S COVID-19 vaccine or a placebo. CDR3s leave out the opening cysteine and the closing phenylalanine or tryptophan.

>TRBJ1-5|TRBV6-1
ASSEGGELNQPQH
>TRBJ2-5|TRBV19
ASSIGTVEETQY
>TRBJ1-5|TRBV7-9
ASSLVGDQPQH
>TRBJ2-3|TRBV7-9
ASSFSGTGDPDTQY
>TRBJ2-5|TRBV7-2
ASSRDSVQETQY
>TRBJ1-2|TRBV7-9
ASSPRQGASGYT
>TRBJ1-2|TRBV11-2
ASSSPGQGAYGYT
>TRBJ1-3|TRBV6-5
ASSPTDSGNTIY
>TRBJ2-5|TRBV5-1
ASSLGGEETQY
>TRBJ1-1|TRBV19
ASRTSAGTEAF
>TRBJ1-5|TRBV7-8
ASSPEAASNQPQH
>TRBJ2-3|TRBV5-1
ASRVGFTDTQY
>TRBJ2-3|TRBV7-2
ASSLVRQVGTDTQY
>TRBJ1-5|TRBV30
AWNDRHNQPQH
>TRBJ1-4|TRBV15
ATSRAGTGDEKLF
>TRBJ2-5|TRBV3-1/TRBV3-2
ASSQDTAGGKETQY
>TRBJ1-2|TRBV30
AWETGYPYGYT
>TRBJ2-3|TRBV5-1
ASSLGVGTTDTQY
>TRBJ1-2|TRBV6-1
ASSEAGRAVYGYT
>TRBJ2-3|TRBV24-1
ATASADTQY
>TRBJ2-2|TRBV2
ASRRDRGNTGELF
>TRBJ1-4|TRBV7-2
ASSLWGTSNEKLF
>TRBJ1-5|TRBV5-1
ASSLGGGDGNQPQH
>TRBJ2-4|TRBV12-3/TRBV12-4
ASSFGGSGGD
>TRBJ2-3|TRBV10-1
ASSESRVGGDTQY
>TRBJ2-5|TRBV7-2
ASSPKNLASQETQY
>TRBJ2-7|TRBV28
ASSLGLAAYEQY
>TRBJ1-4|TRBV6-5
ASRPRGRSEEKLF
>TRBJ1-3|TRBV9
ASSVGGGPSGNTIY
>TRBJ2-7|TRBV6-5
ASSRTSGLYEQY
>TRBJ2-7|TRBV7-9
ASSLGGVISYEQY
>TRBJ1-1|TRBV18
ASSPGGKDTEAF
>TRBJ2-5|TRBV6-1
ASSDQNSVKTQY
>TRBJ2-1|TRBV4-2
ASSPPQGASGGNNEQF
>TRBJ1-6|TRBV27
ASRGTPSSYNSPLH
>TRBJ2-7|TRBV7-9
ASSPRGDPNPTTYEQY
>TRBJ2-7|TRBV7-2
ASSPTSPRYEQY
>TRBJ1-1|TRBV9
ASSAGEVTEAF
>TRBJ2-7|TRBV10-3
AISESNYEQY
>TRBJ1-1|TRBV12-3/TRBV12-4
ASSLGSYTEAF
>TRBJ2-7|TRBV7-2
ASSMGLAGEREQY
>TRBJ2-3|TRBV30
AWSGAGTGGYTQY
>TRBJ1-2|TRBV30
AWTRDRVNYGYT
>TRBJ1-5|TRBV19
ASTVSRDSGTSNQPQH
>TRBJ2-2|TRBV2
ASSEEELAGELF
>TRBJ1-5|TRBV12-3/TRBV12-4
ASRPGGSQPQH
>TRBJ1-2|TRBV6-1
ASSEAGGADYGYT
>TRBJ1-1|TRBV6-5
ASSYGRNTEAF
>TRBJ2-5|TRBV7-9
ASSLEGTGGTVAQY
>TRBJ2-7|TRBV7-9
ASSLIAPWVGGSYEQY